This TCR beta chain was profiled in a study of regulatory T cells in long-lasting Graves disease (dated by TCRdb to the early 2020s). With regard to the full study: In the newly diagnosed Graves' disease group, patients had been taking antithyroid drugs for less than 3 months. Patients with persistent Graves' disease were compared with patients with newly diagnosed Graves' disease using TCR sequencing and RNA sequencing of peripheral blood. The study was registered as a clinical trial and conducted in China. A total of roughly 35 samples underwent TCR sequencing: around 13 from persistent and 20 from newly diagnosed Graves' disease patients.

With regard to this clonotype: It lacks a known antigen. No quality values exist for individual bases; no much larger clone is one base distant.

Interpreted using the paper, the time point label stands for: newly diagnosed GD, antithyroid drugs for less than 3 months. RNA was extracted from PBMCs in TRIzol for both TCR sequencing and RNA sequencing. The diagnosis of Graves' disease followed American Thyroid Association guidelines. Patients were recruited from an endocrinology department in Xi'an, China. Each patient gave 9 to 10 milliliters of peripheral blood, collected in an EDTA anticoagulant tube. Ficoll Paque Plus density gradient separation was used to isolate PBMCs, and no additional T cell sorting was done. An Agilent 2100 Bioanalyzer and agarose gel were used to check RNA quality, while a NanoDrop 2000 measured RNA concentration. The germline V gene specifies LGHNA as CDR1 and YNFKEQ as CDR2. Trimming removed 0 bases from V and 5 bases from J, leaving 19 bases between the germline ends. The CDR3, cysteine through phenylalanine, is 17 amino acids long. Of all the DNA, just the CDR3 is kept, 51 bases in frame from base 1.

Study-wide conclusions, independent of this receptor: Sequencing and analysis were restricted to the TCR beta chain. Peripheral blood alone was examined, since thyroid tissue, which constituted the primary lesion, could not be accessed. Persistent Graves' disease patients showed lower TCR Shannon entropy and fewer highly expanded clones than newly diagnosed patients, suggesting clonal expansion. TRBV28, TRBJ1-2 and TRBJ2-5 were preferentially used in persistent disease, while TRBV20-1 and TRBJ2-1 were favored in newly diagnosed disease. As a limitation, the authors acknowledged that the small sample size may reduce accuracy. Persistent patients shared more public clonotypes among themselves (around 2,800) than newly diagnosed patients did (about 1,000).

Preparation of the library involved multiplex PCR. Instrument on record: Illumina HiSeq 4000. iRepertoire HTBI primers and Arm-PCR amplification of CDR3 regions were used to construct TCR beta libraries. Before sequencing, the PCR products underwent gel purification. For the original study's pipeline: Across samples, 60 to 80 TRBV and 15 or so TRBJ segments were identified and used for gene usage analysis of CDR3 amino acid clonotypes. COPE and FqMerger were used to merge filtered high-quality paired reads into contigs. BLAST was used to align contigs to the IMGT TRBV, TRBD and TRBJ reference genes, and CDR3 was defined following IMGT. Any clonotype with a frequency above 0.1% was counted as a highly expanded clone. Shannon entropy served as the measure of repertoire diversity, while the Gini coefficient captured V-J evenness. A clonotype was considered public if more than one individual shared it. TCRdb trimmed the raw reads at Q25, called clones with MiXCR and kept productive beta chains. Entries are consolidated by CDR3 protein sequence, retaining the most common genes and DNA. What appears here as the V and J calls and clone size reflects TCRdb's work, not the paper's. Recorded for this sample are about 400,000 distinct CDR3 sequences; around a sixth of them occurred a single time. Of the sample, about 20% is held by the ten largest clones.

The TCR sequence derives from a female donor with Graves disease. The sample here was peripheral blood mononuclear cells (PBMCs), taken at new diagnosis, from a patient treated with antithyroid drugs. The chain couples TRBV4-2 to TRBJ1-1; TRBD1 is a weak D gene call, 5 bases matching. The nucleotide sequence is given as TGTGCCAGCAGCCAAGAATCGGGAGGACAAGTTCGGACTGAAGCTTTCTTT. It is translated as CASSQESGGQVRTEAFF.